This passage covers 30 T cell receptor beta chains from one sample sequenced in a study of T cell responses to AZD1222 COVID-19 vaccine. Sequencing was performed with immunoSEQ multiplex PCR; in TCRdb, only in-frame clones are kept and a portion is missing. Among roughly 150,000 clones listed, 90% to 95% were seen once. The specimen was peripheral blood, collected 28 days after the second AZD1222 dose. These receptors were collected from an adult who received the AZD1222 COVID-19 vaccine.

The V gene is TRBV5-1, the J gene TRBJ1-1, with D perhaps TRBD1 (5 bases). Germline V gives CDR1 SGHRS, CDR2 YFSETQ. The CDR3 runs to 13 residues. Trimming took off 4 bases at V and 6 bases at J, with 13 bases between the two ends. The CDR3 here is CASSTGGEPEAFF. CDR3 nucleotide sequence: TGCGCCAGCAGCACCGGGGGGGAACCTGAAGCTTTCTTT.

The table lists this clone with a count of one. The V and J genes are TRBV7-2 and TRBJ1-4; D is uncertain. Trimming took off 2 bases at V and 8 bases at J, with 12 bases between the two ends. Germline V gene lookup returns CDR1 SGHTA and CDR2 FQGNSA. The CDR3 covers 14 residues. CDR3 sequence reads: CASSLKSGREKLFF. DNA for the CDR3: TGTGCCAGCAGCTTAAAATCTGGGAGGGAAAAACTGTTTTTT.

The chain has TRBV6-6 and TRBJ2-7, with 7 bases lining up with TRBD1. CDR3 length equals 15 residues. The trim removed 6 bases at V and 4 bases at J, leaving 12 bases unmatched. Per germline, CDR1 MNHNY and CDR2 SVGAGI (reference sequence). For the CDR3, the DNA is TGTGCCAGCAGGCCTTCCGGGACAGCCGGTTACGAGCAGTACTTC. Translation gives CASRPSGTAGYEQYF.

This chain connects TRBV29-1 to TRBJ1-2; the D is unclear. The CDR3 consists of 13 residues. V lost 4 bases and J lost 2, with 11 bases in between. Germline loops: CDR1 SQVTM, CDR2 ANQGSEA. The CDR3 loop reads CSVVPGSNYGYTF. CDR3 bases: TGCAGCGTTGTCCCAGGCAGCAACTATGGCTACACCTTC.

This rearrangement joins TRBV5-1 to TRBJ2-3, with TRBD1 as a possible D gene (5 bases). CDR1 is SGHRS, CDR2 YFSETQ, per germline. Trimming left V 4 bases short and J 5 bases short, with 17 bases between. The CDR3 length is 15 residues. DNA of the CDR3: TGCGCCAGCAGCATATGGGGCCCCCCCGGAGATACGCAGTATTTT. Translation: CASSIWGPPGDTQYF.

J is TRBJ1-2 and V is TRBV5-6; no clear D gene. V was pared by 4 bases and J by 2 bases, with 12 bases between. Germline CDR1 and CDR2: SGHDT and YYEEEE. The CDR3 covers 14 residues. The CDR3 loop is CASSLPGSNYGYTF. The CDR3 bases are TGTGCCAGCAGCCTCCCGGGCAGCAACTATGGCTACACCTTC.

The J gene is TRBJ1-5, the V gene TRBV5-6, with D uncertain. CDR1 and CDR2 (germline): SGHDT, YYEEEE. V gave up 1 base and J gave up 4 bases, with 9 bases separating them. There are 14 residues in the CDR3. The CDR3: CASSLSGRNQPQHF. The CDR3 DNA reads TGTGCCAGCAGCTTGTCGGGCAGAAATCAGCCCCAGCATTTT.

The rearrangement links TRBV19 to TRBJ2-3; no clear D gene. Trimming took off 6 bases at V and 3 bases at J, with 10 bases between the two ends. The CDR3 has 13 residues. CDR1 is LNHDA, CDR2 SQIVND, per germline (reference sequence). CDR3 bases: TGTGCCAGTAGGAGAGTCAGTACAGATACGCAGTATTTT. It translates to CASRRVSTDTQYF. Variable domain in full (rest from reference TRBV19 and TRBJ2-3): DGGITQSPKYLFRKEGQNVTLSCEQNLNHDAMYWYRQDPGQGLRLIYYSQIVNDFQKGDIAEGYSVSREKKESFPLTVTSAQKNPTAFYLCASRRVSTDTQYFGPGTRLTVL.

This chain uses TRBV5-6 with TRBJ2-7; D is possibly TRBD1 (6 bases). The V and J ends lost 2 bases and 3 bases respectively, with 12 bases between them. The length of the CDR3 is 14 residues. The germline V gene encodes CDR1 SGHDT and CDR2 YYEEEE. In DNA, the CDR3 is TGTGCCAGCAGCTTCGGGCAGGGGAACTACGAGCAGTACTTC. It encodes CASSFGQGNYEQYF.

V and J are TRBV4-1 and TRBJ1-5, with TRBD1 identical over 12 bases. The CDR3 runs 16 residues. In germline, CDR1 is MGHRA, CDR2 YSYEKL. V shed 1 base, J shed 6 bases, and the junction held 4 bases outside the gene matches. In nucleotides, the CDR3 is TGCGCCAGCAGCCAAGGGCCGGGACAGGGGGCTCAGCCCCAGCATTTT. Translation gives CASSQGPGQGAQPQHF.

This clone was observed a handful of times. The CDR3 spells CASSQRRGPADTQYF. CDR3 DNA sequence: TGCGCCAGCAGCCAAAGGAGGGGCCCGGCAGATACGCAGTATTTT. This chain connects TRBV4-1 to TRBJ2-3; tentative D call: TRBD2 (6 bases). Trimming took off 2 bases at V and 4 bases at J, with 13 bases between the two ends. CDR1 MGHRA and CDR2 YSYEKL come from the germline V gene. The CDR3 spans 15 residues.

The chain couples TRBV2 to TRBJ1-6; D might be TRBD1 (6 bases). The ends were cut back, 10 bases at V and 6 bases at J, with 13 bases in the middle. CDR1 is SNHLY and CDR2 is FYNNEI in the germline V gene. CDR3 length: 13 residues. DNA for the CDR3: TGTGCCAACACACGGACAGTTAATTCACCCCTCCACTTT. Translating gives CANTRTVNSPLHF.

The CDR3 spells CASSLQQRKSSTDTQYF. The CDR3 DNA follows: TGTGCCAGCAGCTTACAACAGCGGAAATCTAGCACAGATACGCAGTATTTT. This chain joins TRBV7-3 and TRBJ2-3, with D tentatively TRBD2 (5 bases). Trimming left V 2 bases short and J 0 bases short, with 15 bases between. Germline CDR1 and CDR2: SGHTA and FQGTGA. The CDR3 extends over 17 amino acids.

The chain links TRBV11-2 to TRBJ2-7; TRBD1 is a possible D gene (6 bases). Per the germline V gene, CDR1 is SGHAT and CDR2 is FQNNGV. V lost 2 bases to trimming and J lost 6 bases, with 17 bases between them. The CDR3 has 15 residues. The CDR3 DNA reads as TGTGCCAGCAGCTTACCACAGGGTTCGGCGCGCGAGCAGTACTTC. This sequence encodes CASSLPQGSAREQYF. The variable domain in full, completed from reference TRBV11-2 and TRBJ2-7, reads EAGVAQSPRYKIIEKRQSVAFWCNPISGHATLYWYQQILGQGPKLLIQFQNNGVVDDSQLPKDRFSAERLKGVDSTLKIQPAKLEDSAVYLCASSLPQGSAREQYFGPGTRLTVT.

The V and J genes are TRBV18 and TRBJ2-7; 11 positions match TRBD1. Trimming removed 2 bases from V and 3 bases from J; junction bases left unmatched: 3. Germline CDR1 reads KGHSH; CDR2 reads LQKENI. The CDR3 totals 15 residues. As DNA, the CDR3 is TGTGCCAGCTCACCATCGGGACAGGGGGACTACGAGCAGTACTTC. This codes for CASSPSGQGDYEQYF.

The chain couples TRBV5-1 to TRBJ1-3; D is possibly TRBD1 (5 bases). CDR3 length: 16 residues. Trimming shortened V by 0 bases and J by 5 bases, and 15 bases separated the two germline ends. Germline values: CDR1 SGHRS, CDR2 YFSETQ. The CDR3 coding sequence is TGCGCCAGCAGCTTGGCCTCGGGGGGGTCGAGAAACACCATATATTTT. It encodes CASSLASGGSRNTIYF. The full variable domain, with the rest looked up from reference TRBV5-1 and TRBJ1-3, is KAGVTQTPRYLIKTRGQQVTLSCSPISGHRSVSWYQQTPGQGLQFLFEYFSETQRNKGNFPGRFSGRQFSNSRSEMNVSTLELGDSALYLCASSLASGGSRNTIYFGEGSWLTVV.

The V call is TRBV7-8, the J call TRBJ1-2, with D uncertain. V was pared by 5 bases and J by 6 bases, with 16 bases between. Germline values: CDR1 SGHVS, CDR2 FQNEAQ. The CDR3 consists of 14 residues. The CDR3 reads CASSPRLYSNGYTF. The CDR3 DNA reads TGTGCCAGCAGCCCCCGCCTCTACAGTAATGGCTACACCTTC.

CDR3 DNA sequence: TGTGCCAGCAGCTTAATCGGGACAGGCCCCGGCGAGCAGTACTTC. Its translation is CASSLIGTGPGEQYF. The rearrangement uses TRBV7-2 and TRBJ2-7; 8 bases match TRBD1. J gave up 6 bases and V 2 bases, and 9 bases lay outside the gene matches. Germline CDR1 reads SGHTA; CDR2 reads FQGNSA. This CDR3 comprises 15 residues.

The rearrangement links TRBV30 to TRBJ2-1; possible D gene TRBD1, 5 bases. The CDR3 consists of 15 residues. Germline V gives CDR1 GTSNPN, CDR2 SVGIG (reference sequence). Trimming stripped 5 bases from V and 6 bases from J, with 20 bases between. In DNA form, the CDR3 reads TGTGCCTGGGGTTCCTGGGCAGGGCTGGCCAATGAGCAGTTCTTC. Translating it yields CAWGSWAGLANEQFF.

J is TRBJ2-1 and V is TRBV7-3, with D possibly matching TRBD2 (5 bases). V lost 5 bases, J lost 5 bases, and 16 bases lay in between. CDR3 length: 15 amino acids. Germline assignment: CDR1 SGHTA and CDR2 FQGTGA. In nucleotides, the CDR3 is TGTGCCAGCAGCCTCCCCGCCGGGAACAACAATGAGCAGTTCTTC. The encoded protein is CASSLPAGNNNEQFF.

This chain connects TRBV9 to TRBJ1-2, with 9 nucleotides matching TRBD1. This CDR3 spans 14 amino acids. The V segment lost 0 bases and the J segment 6 bases; nucleotides outside the gene matches: 3. Germline CDR1 reads SGDLS; CDR2 reads YYNGEE. The CDR3 region is CASSVGGQGNGYTF. Here the CDR3 DNA reads TGTGCCAGCAGCGTAGGAGGACAGGGGAATGGCTACACCTTC.

This clone showed up just a few times. The chain uses TRBV30 and TRBJ1-1, with D maybe TRBD1 (5 bases). The CDR3 has 13 residues. Germline V gene sequence: CDR1 GTSNPN, CDR2 SVGIG (reference sequence). V lost 3 bases, J lost 5 bases, and 13 bases lay in between. CDR3 in amino acids: CAWRGTIGTEAFF. CDR3 sequence (DNA): TGTGCCTGGAGAGGGACCATTGGGACTGAAGCTTTCTTT. The entire variable domain, with the rest obtained from reference TRBV30 and TRBJ1-1, is as follows: SQTIHQWPATLVQPVGSPLSLECTVEGTSNPNLYWYRQAAGRGLQLLFYSVGIGQISSEVPQNLSASRPQDRQFILSSKKLLLSDSGFYLCAWRGTIGTEAFFGQGTRLTVV.

V gene TRBV19 combines with J gene TRBJ2-4, with D tentatively TRBD2 (7 bases). The germline V gene has CDR1 LNHDA and CDR2 SQIVND (reference sequence). This CDR3 has 16 residues. V lost 8 bases and J lost 0, with 17 bases in between. The DNA of the CDR3 is TGTGCCAGTGGGCAGGGGAGGGCTAGAGCCAAAAACATTCAGTACTTC. It translates to CASGQGRARAKNIQYF.

V usage is TRBV7-9 and J usage is TRBJ1-1, with unresolved D. Trimming removed 1 base from V and 2 bases from J, with 8 bases in between. This CDR3 has 14 amino acids. CDR1 is SEHNR, CDR2 FQNEAQ, per germline (reference sequence). The CDR3 coding sequence is TGTGCCAGCAGCTTAGGTGGGGTAAACACTGAAGCTTTCTTT. Translated: CASSLGGVNTEAFF. Full variable domain (rest looked up from reference TRBV7-9 and TRBJ1-1): DTGVSQNPRHKITKRGQNVTFRCDPISEHNRLYWYRQTLGQGPEFLTYFQNEAQLEKSRLLSDRFSAERPKGSFSTLEIQRTEQGDSAMYLCASSLGGVNTEAFFGQGTRLTVV.

This rearrangement joins TRBV29-1 to TRBJ1-2, with a tentative D call TRBD1 (5 bases). This CDR3 contains 12 residues. The ends were cut back, 1 base at V and 5 bases at J, with 8 bases in the middle. The germline CDR1 and CDR2 sequences are SQVTM and ANQGSEA. In nucleotides, the CDR3 is TGCAGCGTTGAAGGGGCAGGGTATGGCTACACCTTC. Translation: CSVEGAGYGYTF.

The V and J genes are TRBV20-1 and TRBJ1-2, with 10 positions matching TRBD1. The CDR3 runs to 12 residues. Losses at the gene ends were 3 bases for V and 10 bases for J; bases not matched to a gene: 5. CDR1 is DFQATT and CDR2 is SNEGSKA in the germline V gene (reference sequence). The CDR3 DNA reads as TGCAGTGCTAGTCCGGGACAGGGGTACTACACCTTC. As protein: CSASPGQGYYTF.

The chain carries TRBV30 and TRBJ1-4; 7 bases are a match to TRBD1. The J segment lost 0 bases and the V segment lost 3 bases, leaving 19 bases of the junction unmatched. The CDR3 covers 20 residues. CDR1 is GTSNPN, CDR2 SVGIG, per germline (reference sequence). CDR3 residues: CAWSRALTGSLTTTNEKLFF. The CDR3 coding sequence is TGTGCCTGGAGCCGTGCCTTGACAGGGTCATTAACCACAACTAATGAAAAACTGTTTTTT.

The chain uses TRBV12-3 or TRBV12-4 and TRBJ1-2; TRBD1 matches at 7 bases. This CDR3 comprises 12 residues. Trimming took 10 bases from V and 5 from J; bases not matched to a gene: 7. The CDR3 coding sequence is TGTGCCATCAAGACAGGGCATTATGGCTACACCTTC. Translation: CAIKTGHYGYTF.

V is TRBV2 and J is TRBJ2-1; tentatively, D is TRBD1 or TRBD2 (5 bases each). The CDR3 is 15 amino acids. The V gene lost 5 bases and the J gene lost 5 bases, with 16 bases spanning the gap. Germline loops: CDR1 SNHLY, CDR2 FYNNEI. CDR3 sequence (DNA): TGTGCCAGCAGTCTCCCAGGGAGCTTCCACAATGAGCAGTTCTTC. Protein sequence: CASSLPGSFHNEQFF.

The chain couples TRBV6-1 to TRBJ2-7; 11 bases map to TRBD2. This CDR3 region has 19 residues. V shed 2 bases and J 2 bases; nucleotides not matched to a gene: 14. Germline assignment: CDR1 MNHNS and CDR2 SASEGT. This chain's CDR3 is CASSERFTSGSRTPYEQYF. The CDR3 region has the DNA TGTGCCAGCAGTGAACGTTTTACTAGCGGGAGTCGAACCCCCTACGAGCAGTACTTC.